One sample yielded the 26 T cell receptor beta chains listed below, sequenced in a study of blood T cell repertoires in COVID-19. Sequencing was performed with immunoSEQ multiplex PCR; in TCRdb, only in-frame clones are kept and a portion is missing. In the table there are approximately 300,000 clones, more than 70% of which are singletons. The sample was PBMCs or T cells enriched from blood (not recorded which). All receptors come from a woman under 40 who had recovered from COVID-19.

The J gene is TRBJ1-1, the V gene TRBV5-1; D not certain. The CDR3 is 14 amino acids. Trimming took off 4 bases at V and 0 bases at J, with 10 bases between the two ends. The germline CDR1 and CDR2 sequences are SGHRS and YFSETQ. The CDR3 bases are TGCGCCAGCAGCCCGCAGGTCATGAACACTGAAGCTTTCTTT. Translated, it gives CASSPQVMNTEAFF.

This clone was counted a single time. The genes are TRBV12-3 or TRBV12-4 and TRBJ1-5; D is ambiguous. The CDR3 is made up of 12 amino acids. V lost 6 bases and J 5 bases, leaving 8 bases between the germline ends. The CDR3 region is CASSRYYQPQHF. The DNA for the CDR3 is TGTGCCAGCAGCCGCTATTATCAGCCCCAGCATTTT.

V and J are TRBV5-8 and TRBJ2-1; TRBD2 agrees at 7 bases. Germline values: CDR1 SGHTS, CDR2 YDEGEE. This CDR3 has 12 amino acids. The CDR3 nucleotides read TGTAGACCAGCGGGGAACGTCGATGAGCAGTTCTTC. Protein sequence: CRPAGNVDEQFF.

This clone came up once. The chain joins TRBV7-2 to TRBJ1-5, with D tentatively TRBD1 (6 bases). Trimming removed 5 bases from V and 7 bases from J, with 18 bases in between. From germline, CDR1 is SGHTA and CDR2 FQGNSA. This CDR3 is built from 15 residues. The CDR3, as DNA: TGTGCCAGCAGCCGCCGCAGGGGAAATTTGCAGCCCCAGCATTTT. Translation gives CASSRRRGNLQPQHF.

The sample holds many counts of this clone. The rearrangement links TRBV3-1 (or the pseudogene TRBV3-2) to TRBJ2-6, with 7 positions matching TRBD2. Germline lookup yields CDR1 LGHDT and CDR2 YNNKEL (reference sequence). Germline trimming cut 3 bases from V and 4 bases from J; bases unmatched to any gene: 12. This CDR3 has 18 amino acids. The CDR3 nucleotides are TGTGCCAGCAGCCACACCGGGACTACCTTCCCCGGGGCCAACGTCCTGACTTTC. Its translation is CASSHTGTTFPGANVLTF.

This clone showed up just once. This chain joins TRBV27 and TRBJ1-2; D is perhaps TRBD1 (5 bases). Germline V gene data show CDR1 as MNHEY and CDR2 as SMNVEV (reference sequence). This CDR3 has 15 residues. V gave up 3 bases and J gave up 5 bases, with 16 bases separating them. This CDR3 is CASSLEGRHVYGYTF. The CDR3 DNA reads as TGTGCCAGCAGTTTGGAGGGGCGTCATGTGTATGGCTACACCTTC.

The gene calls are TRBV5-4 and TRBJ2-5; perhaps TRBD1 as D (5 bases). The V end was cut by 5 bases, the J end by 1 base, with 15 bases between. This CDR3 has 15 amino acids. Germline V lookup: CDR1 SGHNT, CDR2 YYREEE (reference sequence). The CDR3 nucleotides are TGTGCCAGCAGTCTGGACATTAGCTCCCAAGAGACCCAGTACTTC. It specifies CASSLDISSQETQYF. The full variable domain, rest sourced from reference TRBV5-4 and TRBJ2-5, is ETGVTQSPTHLIKTRGQQVTLRCSSQSGHNTVSWYQQALGQGPQFIFQYYREEENGRGNFPPRFSGLQFPNYSSELNVNALELDDSALYLCASSLDISSQETQYFGPGTRLLVL.

CDR3 DNA: TGTGCCAGCAGCCCCCCCCTCTACAACTATGGCTACACCTTC. Residues: CASSPPLYNYGYTF. The chain uses TRBV7-9 and TRBJ1-2; no clear D. V was cut by 5 bases and J by 2 bases, with 12 bases left in between. The germline V gene encodes CDR1 SEHNR and CDR2 FQNEAQ (reference sequence). This CDR3 has 14 amino acids.

The DNA of the CDR3 is TGTGCCAGCCGAACAGGGATACTCCCTCACGATGAGCAGTTCTTC. Its translation: CASRTGILPHDEQFF. The chain uses TRBV18 and TRBJ2-1; D is perhaps TRBD1 (6 bases). V gave up 8 bases and J gave up 8 bases, with 22 bases separating them. The CDR3 totals 15 residues. CDR1 KGHSH and CDR2 LQKENI come from the germline V gene.

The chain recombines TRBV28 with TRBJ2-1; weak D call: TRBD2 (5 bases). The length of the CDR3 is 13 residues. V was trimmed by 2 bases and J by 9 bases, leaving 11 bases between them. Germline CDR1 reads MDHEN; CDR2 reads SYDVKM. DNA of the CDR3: TGTGCCAGCAGTTTACGGGGTCGCAGTGAGCAGTTCTTC. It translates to CASSLRGRSEQFF.

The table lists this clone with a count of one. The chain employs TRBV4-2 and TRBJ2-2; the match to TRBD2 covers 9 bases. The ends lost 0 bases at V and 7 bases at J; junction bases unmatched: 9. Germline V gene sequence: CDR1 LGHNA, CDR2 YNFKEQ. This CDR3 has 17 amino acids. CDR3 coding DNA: TGTGCCAGCAGCCAAGAGGGGTTAGCGGGGGCGGTCGGGGAGCTGTTTTTT. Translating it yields CASSQEGLAGAVGELFF.

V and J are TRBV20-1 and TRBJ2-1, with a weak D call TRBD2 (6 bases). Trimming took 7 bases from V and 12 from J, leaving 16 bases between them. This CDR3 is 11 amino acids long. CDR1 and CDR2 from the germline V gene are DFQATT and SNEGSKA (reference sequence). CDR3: CSVIGGGGQFF. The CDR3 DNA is TGCAGTGTGATTGGGGGAGGCGGGCAGTTCTTC.

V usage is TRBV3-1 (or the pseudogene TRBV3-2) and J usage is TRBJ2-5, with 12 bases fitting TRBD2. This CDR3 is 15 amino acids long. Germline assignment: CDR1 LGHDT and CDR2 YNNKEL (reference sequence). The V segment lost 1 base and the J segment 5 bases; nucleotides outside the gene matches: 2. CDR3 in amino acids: CASSQGTSGAETQYF. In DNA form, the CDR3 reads TGTGCCAGCAGCCAAGGGACTAGCGGGGCGGAGACCCAGTACTTC.

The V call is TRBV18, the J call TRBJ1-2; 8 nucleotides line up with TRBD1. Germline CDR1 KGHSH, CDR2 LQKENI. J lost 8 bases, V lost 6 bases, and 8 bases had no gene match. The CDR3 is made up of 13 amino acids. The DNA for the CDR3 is TGTGCCAGCTCCCCGGACAGGGAAAGGGGCTACACCTTC. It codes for CASSPDRERGYTF.

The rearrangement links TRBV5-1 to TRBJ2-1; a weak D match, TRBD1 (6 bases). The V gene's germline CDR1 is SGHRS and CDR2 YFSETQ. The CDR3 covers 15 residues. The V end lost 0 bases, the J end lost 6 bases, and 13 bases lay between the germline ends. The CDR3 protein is CASSLGGTRVNEQFF. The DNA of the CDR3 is TGCGCCAGCAGCTTGGGAGGGACAAGGGTCAATGAGCAGTTCTTC.

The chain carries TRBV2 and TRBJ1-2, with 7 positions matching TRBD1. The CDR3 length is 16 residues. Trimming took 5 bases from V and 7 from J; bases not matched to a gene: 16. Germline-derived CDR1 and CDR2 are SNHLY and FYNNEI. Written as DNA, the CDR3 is TGTGCCAGCAGTCCCGAATCTACAGGGGTGCTCGGTGGCTACACCTTC. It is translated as CASSPESTGVLGGYTF.

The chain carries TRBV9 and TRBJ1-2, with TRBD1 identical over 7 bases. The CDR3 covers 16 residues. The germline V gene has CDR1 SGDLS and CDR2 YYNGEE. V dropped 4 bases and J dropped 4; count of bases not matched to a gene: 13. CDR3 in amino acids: CASSPGQARRGYGYTF. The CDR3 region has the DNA TGTGCCAGCAGCCCCGGACAGGCGAGAAGGGGCTATGGCTACACCTTC. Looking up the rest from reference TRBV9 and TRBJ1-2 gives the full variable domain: DSGVTQTPKHLITATGQRVTLRCSPRSGDLSVYWYQQSLDQGLQFLIQYYNGEERAKGNILERFSAQQFPDLHSELNLSSLELGDSALYFCASSPGQARRGYGYTFGSGTRLTVV.

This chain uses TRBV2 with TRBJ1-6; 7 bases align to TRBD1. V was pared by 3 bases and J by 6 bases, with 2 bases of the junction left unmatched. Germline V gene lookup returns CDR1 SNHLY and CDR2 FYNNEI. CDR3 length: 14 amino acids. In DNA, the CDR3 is TGTGCCAGCAGTGAGGAGGGGGCTAATTCACCCCTCCACTTT. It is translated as CASSEEGANSPLHF.

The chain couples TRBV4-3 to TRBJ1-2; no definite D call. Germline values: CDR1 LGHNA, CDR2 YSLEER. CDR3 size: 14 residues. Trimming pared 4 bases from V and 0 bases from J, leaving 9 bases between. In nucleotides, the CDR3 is TGCGCCAGCAGCCCGAGCCGGGCTAACTATGGCTACACCTTC. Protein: CASSPSRANYGYTF.

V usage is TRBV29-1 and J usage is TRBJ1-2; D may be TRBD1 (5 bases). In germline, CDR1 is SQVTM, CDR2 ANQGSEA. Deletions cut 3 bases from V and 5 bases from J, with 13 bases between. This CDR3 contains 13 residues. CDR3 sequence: CSVEGGRGYGYTF. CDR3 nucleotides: TGCAGCGTTGAGGGAGGCCGGGGGTATGGCTACACCTTC.

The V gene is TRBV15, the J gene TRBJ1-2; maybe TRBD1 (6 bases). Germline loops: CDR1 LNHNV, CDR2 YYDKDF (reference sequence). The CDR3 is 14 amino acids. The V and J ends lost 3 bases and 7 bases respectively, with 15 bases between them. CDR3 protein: CATSSLQGAPGYTF. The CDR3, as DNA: TGTGCCACCAGCAGCTTACAGGGTGCGCCTGGCTACACCTTC.

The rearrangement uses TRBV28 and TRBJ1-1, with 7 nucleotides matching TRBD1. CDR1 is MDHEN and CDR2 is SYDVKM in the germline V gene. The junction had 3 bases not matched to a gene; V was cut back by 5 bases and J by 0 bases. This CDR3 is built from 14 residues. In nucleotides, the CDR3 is TGTGCCAGCAGTCCGACAGGGTTGAACACTGAAGCTTTCTTT. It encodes CASSPTGLNTEAFF.

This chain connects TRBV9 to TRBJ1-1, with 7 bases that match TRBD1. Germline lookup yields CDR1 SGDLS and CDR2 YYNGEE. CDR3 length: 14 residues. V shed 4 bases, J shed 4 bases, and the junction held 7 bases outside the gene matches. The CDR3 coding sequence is TGTGCCAGCAGCACCGAATCAGGGGGCACTGAAGCTTTCTTT. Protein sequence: CASSTESGGTEAFF.

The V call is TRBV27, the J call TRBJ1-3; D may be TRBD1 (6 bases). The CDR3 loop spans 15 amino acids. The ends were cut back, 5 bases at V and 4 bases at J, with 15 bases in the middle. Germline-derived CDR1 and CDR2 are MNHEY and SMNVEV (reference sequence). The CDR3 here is CASSPLGGGGNTIYF. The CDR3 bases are TGTGCCAGCAGTCCCCTTGGGGGCGGCGGAAACACCATATATTTT.

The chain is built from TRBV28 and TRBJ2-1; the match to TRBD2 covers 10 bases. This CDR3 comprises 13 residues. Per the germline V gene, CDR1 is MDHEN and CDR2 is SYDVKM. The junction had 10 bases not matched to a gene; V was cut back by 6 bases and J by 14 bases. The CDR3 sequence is CASSLLLAGVKFF. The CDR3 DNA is TGTGCCAGCAGCCTCCTCCTAGCGGGGGTTAAGTTCTTC.

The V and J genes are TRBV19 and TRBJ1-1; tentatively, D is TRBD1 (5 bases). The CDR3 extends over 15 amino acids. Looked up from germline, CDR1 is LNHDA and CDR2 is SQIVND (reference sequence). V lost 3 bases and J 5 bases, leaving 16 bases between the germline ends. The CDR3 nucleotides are TGTGCCAGTAGTATCGGAGGGGTGAGTGGAACTGAAGCTTTCTTT. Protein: CASSIGGVSGTEAFF.